Below, one T cell receptor (beta chain) is given with its context. This record comes from a study of molecular identifiers for immune sequencing clone quantification. TCRdb ran MiXCR on the PCR reads and lists one entry per CDR3 protein. The sample gives under 800,000 distinct CDR3 sequences, roughly 25% of which show up once; 0.78% is in the top ten. This TCR was sampled from a human donor in good health. Some libraries in this study had Jurkat cell RNA spiked in. Material: naive CD8+ T cells from blood, with Jurkat cell RNA spiked in. Regarding subset: FACS-sorted CD8+CD4-CCR7+CD45RA+ naive T cells.

The CDR3 here is CASRLGGGDTEAFF. Here the CDR3 DNA reads TGTGCCAGCAGACTGGGAGGGGGTGACACTGAAGCTTTCTTT. The chain employs TRBV27 and TRBJ1-1; maybe TRBD1 (6 bases). The CDR3 contains 14 residues. Per the germline V gene, CDR1 is MNHEY and CDR2 is SMNVEV (reference sequence). V gave up 6 bases and J gave up 3 bases, with 14 bases separating them.